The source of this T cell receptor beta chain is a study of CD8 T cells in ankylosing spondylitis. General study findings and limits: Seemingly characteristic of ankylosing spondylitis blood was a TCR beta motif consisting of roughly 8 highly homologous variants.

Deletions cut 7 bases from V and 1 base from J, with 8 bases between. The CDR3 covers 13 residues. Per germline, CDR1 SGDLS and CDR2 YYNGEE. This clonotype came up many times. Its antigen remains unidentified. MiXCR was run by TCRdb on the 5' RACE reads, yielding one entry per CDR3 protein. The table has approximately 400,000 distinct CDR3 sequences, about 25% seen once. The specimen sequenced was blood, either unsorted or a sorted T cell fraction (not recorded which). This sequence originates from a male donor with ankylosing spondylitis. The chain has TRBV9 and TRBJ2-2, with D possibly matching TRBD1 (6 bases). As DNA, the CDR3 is TGTGCCAGCGGGGACAAGAACACCGGGGAGCTGTTTTTT. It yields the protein CASGDKNTGELFF.